This T cell receptor (beta chain) was captured in a study of blood T cell repertoires in COVID-19 (TCRdb year 2020). Regarding the research as a whole: Collaborator samples came from the United States, Italy and Spain and covered acute and convalescent phases of COVID-19. The material from the prospective study consisted of cDNA or gDNA derived from T cells, B-cell-depleted T cells, or PBMCs. The dataset comprised deeply sampled blood TCRbeta repertoires from subjects exposed to, actively infected with, or recovered from COVID-19. The repertoires were released in a freely available public database intended as a resource for research on the immune response to SARS-CoV-2. The samples were drawn from two sources: the first 160 participants of the ongoing ImmuneRACE study, and 950 to 1,500 subjects contributed by 6 global collaborators. A de-identified subject ID, COVID-19 status, age in years and sex were almost always included in the sample metadata. Where available, HLA class I and class II types were obtained from metadata supplied by the sample provider rather than from assay-based typing. Overall study outcomes, separate from this receptor: Clinical and demographic metadata were provided uncurated, with the amount varying by source and participant.

The collaborating institutions used their own protocols to collect whole blood in K2EDTA tubes. For TCRbeta analysis, collaborators shipped samples in one of three forms: frozen whole blood, isolated PBMCs, or DNA extracted from either of those sample types. Remarks on this clone: No antigen is known for it. Nothing much larger sits one base from this clone, and base qualities are not available.

TCRbeta CDR3 regions were amplified from genomic DNA using the immunoSEQ Assay, a bias-controlled multiplex PCR. Per the authors' processing: Nucleated cell counts per sample were estimated from amplification of reference gene primers within the assay. To quantify the absolute abundance of each unique TCRbeta CDR3 rearrangement, sequence reads were collapsed and filtered. Productive Simpson clonality was computed per sample as the square root of Simpson's diversity index over productive rearrangements. TCRdb limited this immuneACCESS table to in-frame rearrangements with V and J called. A share of clones is missing; checked studies link under half to unresolved V genes, and the rest is unexplained. V and J calls and clone size follow that table, whereas D and trimming were derived from the DNA. This sample is represented by some 200,000 clones; about nine tenths of them were singletons. 0.78% of the sample is held by the ten biggest clonotypes.

Measured from the cysteine to the phenylalanine, the CDR3 is 14 residues long. Just CDR3 DNA is preserved here, 42 bases in frame from base 1. V and J lose 4 bases and 2 bases, and a span of 12 bases separates them. Based on the germline V gene, the CDR1 and CDR2 sequences are SGHDN and FVKESK. The origin of this receptor is a woman aged 70-85 years with acute or convalescent COVID-19. Rearrangement joined TRBV14 to TRBJ2-7; the best D guess is TRBD2, with 6 bases matching. Sequences were obtained from peripheral blood. The CDR3 has the sequence CASSPGLRAYEQYF. The nucleotides are TGTGCCAGCAGCCCGGGACTCAGAGCCTACGAGCAGTACTTC.